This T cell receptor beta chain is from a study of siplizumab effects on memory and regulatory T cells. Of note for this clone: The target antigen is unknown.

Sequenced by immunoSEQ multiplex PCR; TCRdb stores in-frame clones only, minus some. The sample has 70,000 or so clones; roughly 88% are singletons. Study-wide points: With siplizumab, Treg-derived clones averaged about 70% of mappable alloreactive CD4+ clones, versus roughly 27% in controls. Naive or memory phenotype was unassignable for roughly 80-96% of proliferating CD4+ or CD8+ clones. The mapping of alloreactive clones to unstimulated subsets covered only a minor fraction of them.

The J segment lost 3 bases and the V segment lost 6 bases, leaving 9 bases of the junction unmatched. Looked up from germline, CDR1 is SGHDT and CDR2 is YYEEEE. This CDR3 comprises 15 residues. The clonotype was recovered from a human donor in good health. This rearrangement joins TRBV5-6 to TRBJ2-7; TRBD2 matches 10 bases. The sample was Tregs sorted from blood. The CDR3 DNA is TGTGCCAGCACCCGACGGACTAGCGGAATCTACGAGCAGTACTTC. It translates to CASTRRTSGIYEQYF. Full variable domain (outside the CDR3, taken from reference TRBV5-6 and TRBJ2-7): DAGVTQSPTHLIKTRGQQVTLRCSPKSGHDTVSWYQQALGQGPQFIFQYYEEEERQRGNFPDRFSGHQFPNYSSELNVNALLLGDSALYLCASTRRTSGIYEQYFGPGTRLTVT.